The clone carrying this TCR beta chain was counted once. Its antigen is as yet unknown. The data were taken from a study of CD8+CD57+ T cells in acquired aplastic anemia. Previously, flow cytometry had revealed CD8+CD57+ cell expansion in the patients chosen for sequencing. Blood was sampled before the patients had received any therapy. Genomic DNA, the template, was used for profiling of the TCR beta VDJ and CDR3. From the reads, TCRdb called clonotypes with MiXCR, one entry per CDR3 protein. The table shows around 200,000 distinct CDR3 sequences, with less than 50% occurring only once. Regarding the study as a whole: The study identified 25 to 30 CD8+ CDR3 sequences shared by patients and controls.

The germline V gene encodes CDR1 SQVTM and CDR2 ANQGSEA. The junction had 7 bases not matched to a gene; V was cut back by 1 base and J by 5 bases. The CDR3 runs 16 residues. The gene calls are TRBV29-1 and TRBJ2-3; TRBD2 matches at 12 bases. The clonotype originates from a human donor with aplastic anemia. The sequenced material came from sorted CD4+, CD8+, or CD8+CD57+ T cells (not recorded which) from PBMCs. DNA of the CDR3: TGCAGCGTTGAAGGACTAGCGGGAGAGGTGAGAGATACGCAGTATTTT. Its translation: CSVEGLAGEVRDTQYF.